This T cell receptor beta chain was sequenced in a study of blood T cells in healthy people across ages. Study-wide context: When template switching was applied, about one barcoded beta molecule was captured per two T cells.

Isolation yielded PBMCs, at least 7 million per sample, in every case. A second PCR, run for about 7 to 11 cycles, used a sample-barcoded 5' primer plus a J-beta primer mix. Per sample, CDR3-containing paired-end reads numbered at least 2.5 million. One entry per CDR3 protein results from TCRdb running MiXCR on the 5' RACE reads. This table has 1,800,000 or so distinct CDR3 sequences, about 39% appearing once. The germline V and J ends were trimmed by 4 bases and 1 base, with 12 bases remaining between them. There are 15 residues in the CDR3. Germline V gene sequence: CDR1 SGHVS, CDR2 FQNEAQ. Sequencing was performed on blood. The sequence was collected from a human donor in good health. V and J are TRBV7-8 and TRBJ2-3, with a possible D match to TRBD2 (6 bases). Here the CDR3 reads CASSWEDGRTDTQYF. In DNA, the CDR3 is TGTGCCAGCAGCTGGGAGGACGGCCGCACAGATACGCAGTATTTT.